One TCR beta chain is described in this entry. These data are taken from a study of immune characterization of retroperitoneal liposarcoma. TCRdb used MiXCR to reprocess the PCR reads, holding one entry per CDR3 protein. The sample yields about 19,000 distinct CDR3 sequences, under 45% seen once. CDR1 MRHNA and CDR2 SNTAGT come from the germline V gene. After removal of 8 bases from V and 2 bases from J, the junction contained 10 bases not matched to a gene. The CDR3 loop spans 16 amino acids. The V call is TRBV6-4, the J call TRBJ2-1, with 9 bases that match TRBD2. The origin of this receptor is a male donor with retroperitoneal liposarcoma. The sample taken for sequencing was blood. CDR3 sequence: CASVGASGEAYNEQFF. The CDR3 coding sequence is TGTGCCAGCGTTGGAGCTAGCGGGGAGGCCTACAATGAGCAGTTCTTC.